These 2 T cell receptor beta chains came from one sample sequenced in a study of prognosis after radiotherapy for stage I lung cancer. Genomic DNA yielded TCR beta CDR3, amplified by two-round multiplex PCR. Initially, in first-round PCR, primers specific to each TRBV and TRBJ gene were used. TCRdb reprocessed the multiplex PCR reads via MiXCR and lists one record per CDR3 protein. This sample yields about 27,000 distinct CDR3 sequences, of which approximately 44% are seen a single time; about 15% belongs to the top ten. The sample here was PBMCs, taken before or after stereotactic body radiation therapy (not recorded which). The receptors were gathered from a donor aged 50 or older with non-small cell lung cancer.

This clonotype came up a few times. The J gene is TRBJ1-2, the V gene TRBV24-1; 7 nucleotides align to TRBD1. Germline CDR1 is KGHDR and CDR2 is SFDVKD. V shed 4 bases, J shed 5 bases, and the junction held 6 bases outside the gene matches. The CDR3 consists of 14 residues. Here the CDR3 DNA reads TGTGCCACCAGTGAGTCAGACAGGGAATATGGCTACACCTTC. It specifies CATSESDREYGYTF.

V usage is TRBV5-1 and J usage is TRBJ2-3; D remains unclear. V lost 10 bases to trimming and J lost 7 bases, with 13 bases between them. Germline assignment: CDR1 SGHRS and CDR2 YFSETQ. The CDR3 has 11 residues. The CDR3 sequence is CAGILHNTQYF. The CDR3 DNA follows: TGCGCCGGCATCCTACACAATACGCAGTATTTT.